This T cell receptor beta chain emerged from a study of shared clonotypes between healthy human individuals. Looking at the study overall: The study drew on a couple of women and a few men aged 18 to 49 as donors. Whole-study results and caveats: Naive subsets typically showed greater estimated richness than memory subsets. The sharing of 4% to 5.5% of naive CD4 clonotypes was seen across a handful of donors.

A remark on this clone: Its antigen is not identified. The same CDR3 can be traced to other DNA sequences in this sample.

This CDR3 is 14 amino acids long. Trimming removed 5 bases at V and 0 bases at J, with 5 bases between. Germline CDR1 reads SGHTA; CDR2 reads FQGNSA. Measured with immunoSEQ multiplex PCR; TCRdb has only the in-frame clones, and not every one. The sample consists of 1.4 million to 1.5 million clones, around 97% of them appearing once. The chain employs TRBV7-2 and TRBJ2-6; unclear D gene. The sequenced sample consisted of naive CD4+ T cells sorted from blood. Subset here: CD45RA+ positively selected. The origin of this receptor is a man aged 25 to 40 in good health. CDR3 in DNA: TGTGCCAGCAGCCTCGACTCTGGGGCCAACGTCCTGACTTTC. It is translated as CASSLDSGANVLTF.